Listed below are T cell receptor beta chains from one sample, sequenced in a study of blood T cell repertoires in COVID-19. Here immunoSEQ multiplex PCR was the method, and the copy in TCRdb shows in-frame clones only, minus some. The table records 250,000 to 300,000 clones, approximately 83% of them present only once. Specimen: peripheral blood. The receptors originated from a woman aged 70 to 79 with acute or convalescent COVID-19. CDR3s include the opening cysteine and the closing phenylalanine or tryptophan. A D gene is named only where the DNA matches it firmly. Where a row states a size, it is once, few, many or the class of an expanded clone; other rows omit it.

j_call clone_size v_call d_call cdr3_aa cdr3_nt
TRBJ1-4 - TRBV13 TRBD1 CASSSRRAGQGNEKLFF TGTGCCAGCAGCTCCAGGCGGGCGGGACAGGGGAATGAAAAACTGTTTTTT
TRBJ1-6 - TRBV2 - CASRLNNYNSPLHF TGTGCCAGCCGACTAAACAATTATAATTCACCCCTCCACTTT
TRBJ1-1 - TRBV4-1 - CASSQNYIGSTEAFF TGCGCCAGCAGCCAAAATTACATTGGGAGCACTGAAGCTTTCTTT
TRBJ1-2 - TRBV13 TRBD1 CASSRNRDSGKKVGYTF TGTGCCAGCAGCCGGAACCGGGACAGTGGGAAGAAAGTGGGCTACACCTTC
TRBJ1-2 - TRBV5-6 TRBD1 CASSYPDRAYGYTF TGTGCCAGCAGCTATCCGGACAGGGCGTATGGCTACACCTTC
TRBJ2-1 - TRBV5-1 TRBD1 CASSLGDRGNEQFF TGCGCCAGCAGCTTGGGGGACAGGGGCAATGAGCAGTTCTTC
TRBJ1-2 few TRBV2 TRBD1 CASSESPDRGSYTF TGTGCCAGCAGTGAATCCCCGGACAGGGGAAGCTACACCTTC
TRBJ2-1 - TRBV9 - CASSGLRDSQTYNEQFF TGTGCCAGCAGCGGACTCCGGGACTCACAAACTTACAATGAGCAGTTCTTC
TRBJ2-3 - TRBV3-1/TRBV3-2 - CASSHNGLIGDTQYF TGTGCCAGCAGCCACAACGGACTAATCGGGGATACGCAGTATTTT
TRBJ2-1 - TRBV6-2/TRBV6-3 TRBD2 CASSYRRPSGTYNEQFF TGTGCCAGCAGTTACCGTCGGCCTAGCGGCACCTACAATGAGCAGTTCTTC
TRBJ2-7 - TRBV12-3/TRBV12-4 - CASSHPVQLEQYF TGTGCCAGCAGCCACCCTGTCCAACTGGAGCAGTACTTC
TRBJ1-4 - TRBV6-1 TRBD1 CASSDQIDRDPREKLFF TGTGCCAGCAGTGACCAGATAGACAGGGACCCGCGGGAAAAACTGTTTTTT
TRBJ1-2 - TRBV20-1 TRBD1 CKTGVGDRYTF TGCAAAACAGGGGTAGGGGATCGCTACACCTTC
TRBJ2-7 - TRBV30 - CAWRPGKNEQYF TGTGCCTGGAGACCAGGGAAGAACGAGCAGTACTTC
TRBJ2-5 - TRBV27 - CASRFNGGETQYF TGTGCCAGCAGATTCAACGGCGGGGAGACCCAGTACTTC
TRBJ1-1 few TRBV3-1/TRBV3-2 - CASMLDSEAFF TGTGCCAGCATGCTGGACAGTGAAGCTTTCTTT
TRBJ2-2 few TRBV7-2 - CASSLGAGPTGELFF TGTGCCAGCAGCTTAGGGGCGGGTCCCACCGGGGAGCTGTTTTTT
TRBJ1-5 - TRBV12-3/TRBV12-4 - CASSQQENQPQHF TGTGCCAGCAGCCAACAGGAAAATCAGCCCCAGCATTTT
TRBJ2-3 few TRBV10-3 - CAIYSAFTDTQYF TGTGCCATCTATAGCGCCTTCACAGATACGCAGTATTTT
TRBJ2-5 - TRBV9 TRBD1 CASSVGPGGAGQETQYF TGTGCCAGCAGCGTAGGGCCAGGGGGCGCGGGGCAAGAGACCCAGTACTTC
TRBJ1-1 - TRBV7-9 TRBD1 CASSRTGKDLEAFF TGTGCCAGCAGCCGGACAGGGAAGGACCTGGAAGCTTTCTTT
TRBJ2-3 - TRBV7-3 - CASSGEGTDTQYF TGTGCCAGCTCCGGGGAAGGGACAGATACGCAGTATTTT
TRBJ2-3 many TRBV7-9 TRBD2 CASSRPPGLPSYTQYF TGTGCCAGCAGCCGCCCCCCGGGACTACCCTCTTATACGCAGTATTTT
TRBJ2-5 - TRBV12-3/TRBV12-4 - CASSLGGAQYF TGTGCCAGCAGTTTAGGAGGTGCCCAGTACTTC
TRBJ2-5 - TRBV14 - CASSHRETQYF TGTGCCAGCAGCCACAGGGAGACCCAGTACTTC
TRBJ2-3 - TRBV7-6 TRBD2 CASSLAGTSPTDTQYF TGTGCCAGCAGCTTAGCCGGGACTAGCCCCACAGATACGCAGTATTTT